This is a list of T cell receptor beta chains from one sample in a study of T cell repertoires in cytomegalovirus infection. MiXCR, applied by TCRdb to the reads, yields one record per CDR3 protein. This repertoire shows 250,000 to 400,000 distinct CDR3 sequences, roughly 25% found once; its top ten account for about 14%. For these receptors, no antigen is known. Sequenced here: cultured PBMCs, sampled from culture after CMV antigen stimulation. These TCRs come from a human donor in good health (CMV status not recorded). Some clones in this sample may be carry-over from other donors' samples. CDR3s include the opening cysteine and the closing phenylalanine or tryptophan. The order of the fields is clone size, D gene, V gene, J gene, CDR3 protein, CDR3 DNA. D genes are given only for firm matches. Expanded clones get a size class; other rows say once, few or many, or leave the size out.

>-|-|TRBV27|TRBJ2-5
CASSLRGPETQYF
TGTGCCAGCAGTTTACGGGGTCCTGAGACCCAGTACTTC
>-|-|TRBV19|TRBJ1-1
CASSFRGMNTEAFF
TGTGCCAGTAGTTTCCGGGGTATGAACACTGAAGCTTTCTTT
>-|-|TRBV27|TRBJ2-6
CASRLLSRANVLTF
TGTGCCAGCAGACTTCTGTCTCGGGCCAACGTCCTGACTTTC
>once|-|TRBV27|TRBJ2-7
CASSLNSVYEQYF
TGTGCCAGCAGTTTAAACTCGGTCTACGAGCAGTACTTC
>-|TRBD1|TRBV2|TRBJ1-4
CASSESGQGVATNEKLFF
TGTGCCAGCAGTGAATCCGGACAGGGTGTTGCAACTAATGAAAAACTGTTTTTT
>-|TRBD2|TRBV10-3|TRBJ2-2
CAIRTSGANTGELFF
TGTGCCATCAGGACTAGCGGGGCCAACACCGGGGAGCTGTTTTTT
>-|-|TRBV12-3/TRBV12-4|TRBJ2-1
CASRGGLASYNEQFF
TGTGCCAGCAGAGGAGGACTGGCCTCCTACAATGAGCAGTTCTTC
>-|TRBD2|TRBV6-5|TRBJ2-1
CASSYGLAGGEQFF
TGTGCCAGCAGTTATGGACTAGCGGGTGGTGAGCAGTTCTTC
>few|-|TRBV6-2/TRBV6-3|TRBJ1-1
CASSRWTEMNTEAFF
TGTGCCAGCAGTCGCTGGACAGAAATGAACACTGAAGCTTTCTTT
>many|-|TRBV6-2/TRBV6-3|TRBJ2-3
CASKATGTDTQYF
TGTGCCAGCAAAGCAACTGGGACAGATACGCAGTATTTT
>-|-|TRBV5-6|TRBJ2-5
CASSAPGLQETQYF
TGTGCCAGCAGCGCTCCGGGGCTCCAAGAGACCCAGTACTTC
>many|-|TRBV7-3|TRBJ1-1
CASSAEPNTEAFF
TGTGCCAGCAGCGCCGAACCAAACACTGAAGCTTTCTTT
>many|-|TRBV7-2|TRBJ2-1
CASSGRAGPNNEQFF
TGTGCCAGCAGCGGACGGGCAGGGCCAAACAATGAGCAGTTCTTC
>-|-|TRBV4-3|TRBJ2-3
CASSQDHLASSDTQYF
TGCGCCAGCAGCCAAGATCACCTAGCATCCTCAGATACGCAGTATTTT
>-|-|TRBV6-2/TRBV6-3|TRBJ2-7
CASGQISYEQYF
TGTGCCAGTGGACAAATTTCCTACGAGCAGTACTTC
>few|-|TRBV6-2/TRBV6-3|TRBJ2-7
CASREIRGGGYEQYF
TGTGCCAGCCGAGAGATCAGGGGCGGCGGCTACGAGCAGTACTTC
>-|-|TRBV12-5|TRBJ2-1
CASGSDRMQFF
TGTGCTAGTGGTTCGGACCGCATGCAGTTCTTC
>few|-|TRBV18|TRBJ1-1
CASQNQQDISTEAFF
TGTGCCAGCCAGAACCAGCAGGATATTTCCACTGAAGCTTTCTTT
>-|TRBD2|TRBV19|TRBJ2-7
CASSTSGNSYEQYF
TGTGCCAGTAGTACTAGCGGGAACTCCTACGAGCAGTACTTC
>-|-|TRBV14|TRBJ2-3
CASSWADGARDTQYF
TGTGCCAGCAGCTGGGCGGACGGCGCAAGGGATACGCAGTATTTT